These 7 T cell receptor beta chains came from one sample sequenced in a study of shared clonotypes between healthy human individuals (dated by TCRdb to about 2020). The method behind the library was the immunoSEQ multiplex PCR assay. TCRdb took this table from immuneACCESS and kept in-frame rearrangements with V and J called. Such tables lack part of the clones; where checked against another copy, unresolved V genes explain under half of the gap, and the rest is unexplained. The sample has over a million clones on record, around 95% of them singletons. The ten most abundant clones make up about 1% of the sample. Sequenced material: naive CD4+ T cells sorted from blood. According to the study, the label for this sample's cell subset or site signals: CD45RA+ positively selected. The receptors here all came from a man aged 25-45 years in good health.

The chain employs TRBV4-2 and TRBJ2-3; TRBD2 matches at 12 bases. Germline values: CDR1 LGHNA, CDR2 YNFKEQ. The length of the CDR3 is 16 residues. V lost 1 base and J lost 2; bases outside the gene matches: 1. The CDR3 spells CASSQGTSGATDTQYF. CDR3 nucleotides: TGTGCCAGCAGCCAAGGGACTAGCGGGGCCACAGATACGCAGTATTTT.

V usage is TRBV7-9 and J usage is TRBJ1-4, with a tentative D call TRBD1 (5 bases). V lost 3 bases to trimming and J lost 2 bases, with 10 bases between them. Germline assignment: CDR1 SEHNR and CDR2 FQNEAQ (reference sequence). The CDR3 totals 15 residues. The CDR3 DNA sequence: TGTGCCAGCAGCTTCCAAGGGGCGACTAATGAAAAACTGTTTTTT. It codes for CASSFQGATNEKLFF.

This rearrangement joins TRBV29-1 to TRBJ1-4; D is possibly TRBD1 (6 bases). With 7 bases removed from V and 8 bases from J, the gap between germline ends came to 17 bases. Germline V lookup: CDR1 SQVTM, CDR2 ANQGSEA. The CDR3 consists of 13 residues. For the CDR3, the DNA is TGCAGCGGCCGTCGAGGGGGTACAGAAAAACTGTTTTTT. This sequence encodes CSGRRGGTEKLFF.

The rearrangement uses TRBV6-1 and TRBJ2-7; D remains ambiguous. Trimming pared 3 bases from V and 0 bases from J, leaving 3 bases between. CDR1 MNHNS and CDR2 SASEGT come from the germline V gene. The CDR3 runs to 12 residues. Written as DNA, the CDR3 is TGTGCCAGCAGTGAGCACTCCTACGAGCAGTACTTC. Amino acids: CASSEHSYEQYF.

V and J are TRBV6-1 and TRBJ2-7; D gene uncertain. V lost 2 bases and J 7 bases, leaving 6 bases between the germline ends. Looked up from germline, CDR1 is MNHNS and CDR2 is SASEGT. This CDR3 contains 11 residues. As DNA, the CDR3 is TGTGCCAGCAGTGAAATCAAGGAGCAGTACTTC. It specifies CASSEIKEQYF.

The chain combines TRBV30 with TRBJ1-1; the match to TRBD1 covers 8 bases. Losses at the gene ends were 4 bases for V and 4 bases for J; bases not matched to a gene: 8. Germline V gene sequence: CDR1 GTSNPN, CDR2 SVGIG (reference sequence). The CDR3 sequence is 14 residues long. As DNA, the CDR3 is TGTGCCTGGAAGGCAGGGGGCTTTATCACTGAAGCTTTCTTT. Protein: CAWKAGGFITEAFF.

This clone has a single count. The chain combines TRBV6-5 with TRBJ2-1, with TRBD1 matching over 10 bases. After removal of 5 bases from V and 4 bases from J, the junction contained 5 bases not matched to a gene. The germline CDR1 and CDR2 sequences are MNHEY and SVGAGI. The CDR3 has 15 residues. CDR3 DNA: TGTGCCAGCAGTCGGACAGGGGGGCCTTACAATGAGCAGTTCTTC. This codes for CASSRTGGPYNEQFF.